This T cell receptor beta chain was sequenced during a study of T cell changes during pregnancy in multiple sclerosis. CDR3 length equals 15 residues. V lost 0 bases and J 4 bases, leaving 11 bases between the germline ends. Germline values: CDR1 SGHNT, CDR2 YYREEE (reference sequence). The table came from immunoSEQ multiplex PCR; TCRdb's copy has only in-frame clones and leaves some out. Here the sample spans approximately 100,000 clones, 90% to 95% being singletons. The V and J genes are TRBV5-4 and TRBJ1-3; no definite D call. The receptor comes from a female donor with multiple sclerosis, enrolled in a pregnancy study. The sequenced sample was peripheral blood, obtained after pregnancy. The CDR3 DNA reads TGTGCCAGCAGCTTGGACTACCCAGTCGGAAACACCATATATTTT. Protein: CASSLDYPVGNTIYF.